These T cell receptor beta chains were read from a single sample in a study of siplizumab effects on memory and regulatory T cells. Profiled with immunoSEQ multiplex PCR; TCRdb holds only in-frame clones, not every one. This table holds about 56,000 clones, about 98% found once. Sequenced input: naive CD8+ T cells sorted from blood. These receptors were obtained from a human donor in good health. Each CDR3 is given without its conserved first and last residue. Each record gives: CDR3 protein, V gene, J gene.

CDR3: ASSGIYEQY
V: TRBV7-9
J: TRBJ2-7

CDR3: ATSRVLAPGMRGYT
V: TRBV15
J: TRBJ1-2

CDR3: ASSLGTGGKETQY
V: TRBV4-3
J: TRBJ2-5

CDR3: ASSPGAGGNQPQH
V: TRBV27
J: TRBJ1-5

CDR3: ASSRMGKVYEQY
V: TRBV14
J: TRBJ2-7

CDR3: ASSINGVYGYT
V: TRBV19
J: TRBJ1-2

CDR3: ASSQGLAGYANEQF
V: TRBV4-1
J: TRBJ2-1

CDR3: ASSLESGEAF
V: TRBV5-1
J: TRBJ1-1

CDR3: ASSQAAREADTQY
V: TRBV4-2
J: TRBJ2-3

CDR3: ASSPTGVHTEAF
V: TRBV7-9
J: TRBJ1-1